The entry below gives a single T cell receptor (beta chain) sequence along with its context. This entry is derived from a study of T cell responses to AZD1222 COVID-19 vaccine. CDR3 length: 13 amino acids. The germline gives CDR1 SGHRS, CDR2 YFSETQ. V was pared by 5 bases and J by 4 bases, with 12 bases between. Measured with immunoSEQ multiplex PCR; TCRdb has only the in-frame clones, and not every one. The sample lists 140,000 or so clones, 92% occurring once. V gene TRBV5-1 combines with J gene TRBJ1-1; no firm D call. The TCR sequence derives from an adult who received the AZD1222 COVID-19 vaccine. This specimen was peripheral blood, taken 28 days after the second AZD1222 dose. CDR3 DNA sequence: TGCGCCAGCAGTGGCCAAGAGGGCACTGAAGCTTTCTTT. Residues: CASSGQEGTEAFF.